This TCR beta chain was sequenced during a study of spatial heterogeneity in lung cancer. Study-level results: Tumor mutation counts were tracked by expanded intratumoral alpha and beta TCR counts.

Relative to its sample, this clonotype is medium-sized (0.01 to 0.1%). Its antigen is currently unknown. This beta chain represents an off-target read in a library built for alpha chains; its size is of limited meaning. From germline, CDR1 is LGHDT and CDR2 YNNKEL (reference sequence). CDR3 length: 13 amino acids. Between the trimmed V and J ends, which lost 4 bases and 7 bases, there was a span of 10 bases. One entry per CDR3 protein results from TCRdb running MiXCR on the 5' RACE reads. The data contain about 9,800 distinct CDR3 sequences, approximately 5.8% of them singletons. Time point specified: sample taken at primary tumor resection. In each case, whole RNA from tumor, nontumor lung or frozen PBMC was sequenced unsorted.

The sequencing here drew on lung tumor tissue, taken at surgery. The chain links TRBV3-1 to TRBJ1-4, with no clear D. This TCR came from a male donor with early-stage non-small cell lung cancer. The CDR3 spells CASSPQESEKLFF. Written as DNA, the CDR3 is TGTGCCAGCAGCCCGCAGGAGAGTGAAAAACTGTTTTTT. Combining the CDR3 with reference TRBV3-1 and TRBJ1-4 gives the whole variable domain DTAVSQTPKYLVTQMGNDKSIKCEQNLGHDTMYWYKQDSKKFLKIMFSYNNKELIINETVPNRFSPKSPDKAHLNLHINSLELGDSAVYFCASSPQESEKLFFGSGTQLSVL.